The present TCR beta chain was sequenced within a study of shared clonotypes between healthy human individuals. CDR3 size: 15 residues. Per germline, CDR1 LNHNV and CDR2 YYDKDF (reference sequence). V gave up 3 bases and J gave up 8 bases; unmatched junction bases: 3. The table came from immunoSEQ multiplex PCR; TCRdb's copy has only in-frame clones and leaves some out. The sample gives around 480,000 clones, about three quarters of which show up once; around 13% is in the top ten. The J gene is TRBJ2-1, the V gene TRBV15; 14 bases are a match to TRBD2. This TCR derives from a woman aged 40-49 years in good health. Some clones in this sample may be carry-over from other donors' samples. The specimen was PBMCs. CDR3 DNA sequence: TGTGCCACCAGCAGGACTAGCGGGAGGGCAGATGAGCAGTTCTTC. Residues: CATSRTSGRADEQFF.